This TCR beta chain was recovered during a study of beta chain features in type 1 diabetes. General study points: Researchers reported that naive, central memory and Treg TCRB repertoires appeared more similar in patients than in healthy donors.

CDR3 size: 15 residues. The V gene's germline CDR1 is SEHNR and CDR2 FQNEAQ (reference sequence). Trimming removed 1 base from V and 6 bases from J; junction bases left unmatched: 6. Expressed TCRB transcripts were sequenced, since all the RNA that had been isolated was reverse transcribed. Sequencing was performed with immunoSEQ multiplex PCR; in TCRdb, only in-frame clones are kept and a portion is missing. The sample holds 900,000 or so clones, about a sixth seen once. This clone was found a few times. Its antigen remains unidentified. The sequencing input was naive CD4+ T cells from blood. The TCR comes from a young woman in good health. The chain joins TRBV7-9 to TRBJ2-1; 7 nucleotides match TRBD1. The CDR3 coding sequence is TGTGCCAGCAGCTTAGGACAGGGTCTCGGCAATGAGCAGTTCTTC. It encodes CASSLGQGLGNEQFF.